A selection of T cell receptor beta chains follows, all from one sample in a study of naive and memory T cell subsets. Using its own MiXCR run on the UMI-ligation and nested PCR reads, TCRdb lists one record per CDR3 protein. The data show around 90,000 distinct CDR3 sequences, with more than 6.5% seen just once and 1.6% held by the top ten. Input material: central memory CD4+ T cells from blood. These receptors all stem from a human donor in good health. The CDR3 runs from the conserved cysteine through the conserved F or W. A D gene is named only where the DNA matches it firmly. The size entry is marked missing in some rows and otherwise reads once, few, many or a size class.

J gene	clone size	D gene	V gene	CDR3 DNA	CDR3 protein
TRBJ1-1	many	NA	TRBV4-2	TGTGCCAGCAGCCAACGGGAATCTCGCACTGAAGCTTTCTTT	CASSQRESRTEAFF
TRBJ1-5	many	TRBD1	TRBV20-1	TGCAGTGCTACGACCACAGGGACAGGGAAACAGCCCCAGCATTTT	CSATTTGTGKQPQHF
TRBJ1-2	many	NA	TRBV30	TGTGCCTGCCCGGACGGTAAGGGTGTCTATGGCTACACCTTC	CACPDGKGVYGYTF
TRBJ1-6	many	NA	TRBV6-6	TGTGCCAGCAGTTTCTCCCAGGGAGGCAACTCACCCCTCCACTTT	CASSFSQGGNSPLHF
TRBJ1-4	few	NA	TRBV5-4	TGTGCCAGCAGCTTGGTAGGCGGGAAGCTGGAAAAACTGTTTTTT	CASSLVGGKLEKLFF
TRBJ2-3	NA	TRBD2	TRBV9	TGTGCCAGCAGCTCATCCCGGGGAGGGGACCTTCGGGATACGCAGTATTTT	CASSSSRGGDLRDTQYF
TRBJ2-3	NA	TRBD2	TRBV15	TGTGCCACCCACGGACTAGCGGGAGAAGGGGGCACAGATACGCAGTATTTT	CATHGLAGEGGTDTQYF
TRBJ2-3	many	TRBD2	TRBV6-2/TRBV6-3	TGTGCCAGCAGCCCGGGCCTAGCGGGGGGAAACACAGATACGCAGTATTTT	CASSPGLAGGNTDTQYF
TRBJ2-2	NA	TRBD2	TRBV7-6	TGTGCCAGCAGCTACGGACTAGCGGGAGCCTCCGGGGAGCTGTTTTTT	CASSYGLAGASGELFF
TRBJ2-1	many	TRBD2	TRBV7-8	TGTGCCAGCAGCTTAGGGGGACTAGCGGGGGTAAACAATGAGCAGTTCTTC	CASSLGGLAGVNNEQFF
TRBJ2-1	NA	NA	TRBV6-5	TGTGCCAGCAGCAAAACCGTTGGTGAGCAGTTCTTC	CASSKTVGEQFF
TRBJ1-3	few	NA	TRBV5-6	TGTGCCAGCAGCTTGGGGCGACGGGGCTCTGGAAACACCATATATTTT	CASSLGRRGSGNTIYF
TRBJ2-3	few	NA	TRBV18	TGTGCCAGCTCACCCTACTGGGGCACAGATACGCAGTATTTT	CASSPYWGTDTQYF
TRBJ2-1	NA	TRBD1	TRBV7-9	TGTGCCAGCAGCTTCGGACAGGGGGCGGGCAATGAGCAGTTCTTC	CASSFGQGAGNEQFF
TRBJ1-2	many	NA	TRBV29-1	TGCAGCACCAACAGGATCAACTATGGCTACACCTTC	CSTNRINYGYTF